Presented here are 10 T cell receptor beta chains from one specimen sequenced in a study of early T cells in non-severe SARS-CoV-2 infection. One entry per CDR3 protein, called by TCRdb with MiXCR from the 5' RACE reads. The profile shows 90,000 to 100,000 distinct CDR3 sequences, roughly an eighth of them singletons. Sample: whole blood. These receptors came from an adult who was a healthcare worker with PCR-confirmed SARS-CoV-2 infection or an uninfected control (not recorded which).

This rearrangement joins TRBV20-1 to TRBJ2-3; tentative D call: TRBD1 (5 bases). Trimming left V 6 bases short and J 2 bases short, with 18 bases between. The CDR3 loop spans 15 amino acids. Germline CDR1 DFQATT, CDR2 SNEGSKA (reference sequence). The CDR3 nucleotides are TGCAGTGCCAAGACTTGGGGCGGCCTCACAGATACGCAGTATTTT. Protein sequence: CSAKTWGGLTDTQYF.

This chain links TRBV5-1 with TRBJ2-6, with no clear D. The CDR3 loop spans 14 amino acids. From germline, CDR1 is SGHRS and CDR2 YFSETQ. Trimming took off 5 bases at V and 0 bases at J, with 6 bases between the two ends. The CDR3 reads CASRADSGANVLTF. In DNA form, the CDR3 reads TGCGCCAGCAGGGCGGACTCTGGGGCCAACGTCCTGACTTTC.

This clonotype was counted at least ten times. The chain uses TRBV6-5 and TRBJ2-2; tentative D call: TRBD2 (6 bases). CDR1 and CDR2 from the germline V gene are MNHEY and SVGAGI. The CDR3 runs 15 residues. The V and J ends lost 8 bases and 4 bases respectively, with 17 bases between them. The CDR3, as DNA: TGTGCCAGCTCCTCCGGGGGATTGGGCACCGGGGAGCTGTTTTTT. It is translated as CASSSGGLGTGELFF.

The sample holds many counts of this clonotype. The rearrangement uses TRBV2 and TRBJ1-1; a weak D match, TRBD1 (6 bases). The germline V and J ends were trimmed by 6 bases and 8 bases, with 19 bases remaining between them. The germline V gene encodes CDR1 SNHLY and CDR2 FYNNEI. CDR3 size: 14 residues. The CDR3 loop reads CASRLGGTPGEAFF. The CDR3 bases are TGTGCCAGCAGACTAGGGGGGACACCGGGGGAAGCTTTCTTT.

To note about this clonotype: At one boundary the junction diverges from the germline segment, which might be a read error. This chain uses TRBV6-2 or TRBV6-3 with TRBJ2-2; no clear D. This CDR3 spans 16 amino acids. CDR1 and CDR2 from the germline V gene are MNHEY and SVGEGT. CDR3 residues: CASGYSRRQNTGELFF. DNA for the CDR3: TGTGCCAGCGGTTACAGTCGGCGACAGAACACCGGGGAGCTGTTTTTT.

This clonotype was seen repeatedly, ten times or more. The rearrangement joins TRBV12-3 or TRBV12-4 to TRBJ1-2, with D possibly matching TRBD1 (6 bases). This CDR3 is built from 13 residues. V lost 3 bases and J 2 bases, leaving 7 bases between the germline ends. The CDR3 nucleotides read TGTGCCAGCAGTTTGGACAGCAACTATGGCTACACCTTC. This encodes CASSLDSNYGYTF.

The chain combines TRBV6-5 with TRBJ2-7, with 9 bases identical to TRBD2. Trimming took 2 bases from V and 2 from J; bases not matched to a gene: 4. There are 15 residues in the CDR3. Germline V gene lookup returns CDR1 MNHEY and CDR2 SVGAGI. The CDR3 DNA is TGTGCCAGCAGTTACACGACTAGCGGAGCCTACGAGCAGTACTTC. Translation gives CASSYTTSGAYEQYF.

On this clonotype itself: Since a much larger clone is just one base distant, this may be a read error. The chain joins TRBV29-1 to TRBJ1-2; 8 bases are shared with TRBD1. The germline gives CDR1 SQVTM, CDR2 ANQGSEA. The CDR3 contains 11 residues. CDR3 sequence: CSVDRGPGYIF. CDR3 DNA: TGCAGCGTTGACAGGGGGCCTGGCTACATCTTC.

This clonotype was detected ten times or more. The chain joins TRBV7-2 to TRBJ2-3, with D tentatively TRBD1 (7 bases). V gave up 6 bases and J gave up 3 bases, with 10 bases separating them. The V gene's germline CDR1 is SGHTA and CDR2 FQGNSA. CDR3 length: 13 amino acids. Here the CDR3 DNA reads TGTGCCAGCAGGGCAGGGGGGACAGATACGCAGTATTTT. Protein sequence: CASRAGGTDTQYF.

V gene TRBV7-2 combines with J gene TRBJ1-2; D may be TRBD1 (6 bases). The CDR3 runs to 13 residues. V lost 0 bases to trimming and J lost 6 bases, with 8 bases between them. Germline CDR1 SGHTA, CDR2 FQGNSA. CDR3 loop: CASSLAPGDGYTF. The CDR3 bases are TGTGCCAGCAGCTTAGCGCCAGGGGATGGCTACACCTTC. Complete variable domain (other parts from reference TRBV7-2 and TRBJ1-2): GAGVSQSPSNKVTEKGKDVELRCDPISGHTALYWYRQSLGQGLEFLIYFQGNSAPDKSGLPSDRFSAERTGGSVSTLTIQRTQQEDSAVYLCASSLAPGDGYTFGSGTRLTVV.